This TCR beta chain was retrieved from a study of blood T cell repertoires in COVID-19. Study information: There were acute and convalescent COVID-19 samples, and they came from the United States, Italy and Spain. The analysed material was cDNA or gDNA that came from T cells, B-cell-depleted T cells, or PBMCs.

Original data processing: Estimated nucleated cell counts came from reference gene primer amplification. Here immunoSEQ multiplex PCR was the method, and the copy in TCRdb shows in-frame clones only, minus some. D and trimming were read from the DNA, whereas the V and J calls and clone size are those reported in that table. The table lists a few hundred thousand clones, roughly 85% of them singletons. The CDR3 loop spans 15 amino acids. The germline V gene encodes CDR1 LNHNV and CDR2 YYDKDF (reference sequence). V lost 3 bases and J lost 12, with 23 bases in between. The chain carries TRBV15 and TRBJ1-2; no clear D gene. The specimen was peripheral blood. This clonotype originated in a woman aged 18-35 years with acute or convalescent COVID-19. CDR3 region: CATSSVTRFSAINTF. The CDR3 DNA is TGTGCCACCAGCAGCGTAACGCGGTTCTCAGCTATTAACACCTTC.